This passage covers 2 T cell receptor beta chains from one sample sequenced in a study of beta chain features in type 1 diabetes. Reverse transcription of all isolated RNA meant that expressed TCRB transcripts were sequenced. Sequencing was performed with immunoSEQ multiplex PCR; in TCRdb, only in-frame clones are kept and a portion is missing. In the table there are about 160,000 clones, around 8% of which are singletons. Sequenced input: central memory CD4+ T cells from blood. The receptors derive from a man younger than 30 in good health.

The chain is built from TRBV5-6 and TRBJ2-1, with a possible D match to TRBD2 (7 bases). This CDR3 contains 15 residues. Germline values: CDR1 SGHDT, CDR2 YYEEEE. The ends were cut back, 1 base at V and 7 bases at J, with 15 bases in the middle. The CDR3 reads CASSLWGGERNEQFF. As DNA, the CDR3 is TGTGCCAGCAGCTTGTGGGGGGGCGAGAGAAATGAGCAGTTCTTC.

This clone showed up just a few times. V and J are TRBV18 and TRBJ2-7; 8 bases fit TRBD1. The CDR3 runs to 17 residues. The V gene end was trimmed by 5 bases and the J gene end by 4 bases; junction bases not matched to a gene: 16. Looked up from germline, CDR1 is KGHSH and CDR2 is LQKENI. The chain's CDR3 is CASSEPILQGAWYEQYF. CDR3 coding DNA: TGTGCCAGCTCAGAGCCAATTTTGCAGGGGGCTTGGTACGAGCAGTACTTC.